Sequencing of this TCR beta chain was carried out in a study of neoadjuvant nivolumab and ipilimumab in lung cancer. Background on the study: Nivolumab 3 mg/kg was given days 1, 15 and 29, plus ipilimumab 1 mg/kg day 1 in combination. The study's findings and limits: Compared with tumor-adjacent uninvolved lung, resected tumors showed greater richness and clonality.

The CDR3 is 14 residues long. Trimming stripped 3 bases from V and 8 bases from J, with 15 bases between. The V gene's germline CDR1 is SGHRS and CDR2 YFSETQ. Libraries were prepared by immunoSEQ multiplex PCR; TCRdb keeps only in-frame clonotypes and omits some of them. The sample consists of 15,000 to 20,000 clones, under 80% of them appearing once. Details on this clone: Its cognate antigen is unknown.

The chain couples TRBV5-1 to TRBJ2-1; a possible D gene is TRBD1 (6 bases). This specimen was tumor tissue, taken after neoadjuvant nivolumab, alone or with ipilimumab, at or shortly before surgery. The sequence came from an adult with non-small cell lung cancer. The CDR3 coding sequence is TGCGCCAGCAGCTATGACAGGCAGGAGGATGAGCAGTTCTTC. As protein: CASSYDRQEDEQFF.